Following are 7 T cell receptor beta chains from one sample sequenced in a study of identical twins. One entry per CDR3 protein results from TCRdb running MiXCR on the 5' RACE reads. The sample consists of about 530,000 distinct CDR3 sequences, 13% to 15% of them appearing once. This same sample was also taken into another study, of yellow fever vaccine responses in identical twins.

What was sequenced was CD4+ T cells sorted from blood. The receptor source for this set is a woman younger than 35 in good health.

This chain links TRBV9 with TRBJ2-2, with a tentative D call TRBD2 (5 bases). The germline V and J ends were trimmed by 3 bases and 7 bases, with 19 bases remaining between them. There are 16 residues in the CDR3. Germline CDR1 and CDR2: SGDLS and YYNGEE. The CDR3 sequence is CASSAPVGSVNGELFF. The CDR3 nucleotides read TGTGCCAGCAGCGCCCCGGTGGGGAGCGTTAACGGGGAGCTGTTTTTT.

This clonotype has more than one count but fewer than ten. DNA of the CDR3: TGTGCCAGCAGCGTAGGATGGACAGGGGAAGAGACCCAGTACTTC. Residues: CASSVGWTGEETQYF. V usage is TRBV9 and J usage is TRBJ2-5, with 9 bases identical to TRBD1. J lost 3 bases, V lost 0 bases, and 3 bases had no gene match. Germline CDR1 is SGDLS and CDR2 is YYNGEE. This CDR3 has 15 residues.

This clonotype was found a few times. V is TRBV20-1 and J is TRBJ2-3, with D possibly called TRBD1 or TRBD2 (5 bases each). This CDR3 spans 13 amino acids. Germline assignment: CDR1 DFQATT and CDR2 SNEGSKA (reference sequence). The ends were cut back, 6 bases at V and 2 bases at J, with 12 bases in the middle. The CDR3 here is CSAGDGYTDTQYF. The CDR3 DNA sequence: TGCAGTGCGGGGGACGGATACACAGATACGCAGTATTTT.

This clonotype was seen a few times. The V call is TRBV29-1, the J call TRBJ2-6, with D perhaps TRBD2 (5 bases). The V end lost 0 bases, the J end lost 1 base, and 22 bases lay between the germline ends. The CDR3 is 20 residues long. Germline lookup yields CDR1 SQVTM and CDR2 ANQGSEA. The CDR3 DNA is TGCAGCGTTGAAGATTCCCCGGAGGATACCCATTGGTCTGGGGCCAACGTCCTGACTTTC. Amino acids: CSVEDSPEDTHWSGANVLTF.

The rearrangement links TRBV7-9 to TRBJ2-6, with 8 bases fitting TRBD1. The V and J ends lost 5 bases and 0 bases, in that order; junction bases with no gene match: 6. The CDR3 has 17 residues. Germline V gene sequence: CDR1 SEHNR, CDR2 FQNEAQ (reference sequence). The CDR3 nucleotides are TGTGCCAGCAGCACCGACAGGGGCCACTCTGGGGCCAACGTCCTGACTTTC. Translated: CASSTDRGHSGANVLTF.

The chain is built from TRBV27 and TRBJ2-5; D gene ambiguous. Trimming left V 3 bases short and J 5 bases short, with 10 bases between. CDR3 length: 13 residues. Germline V gene data show CDR1 as MNHEY and CDR2 as SMNVEV (reference sequence). The CDR3 nucleotides read TGTGCCAGCAGTTTGTCCCAACGGGAGACCCAGTACTTC. This gives the protein CASSLSQRETQYF.

This clonotype appeared many times. This chain joins TRBV5-1 and TRBJ2-1; TRBD1 aligns across 7 bases. The length of the CDR3 is 15 residues. Unmatched junction bases numbered 7, after V lost 3 bases and J lost 4 bases. Germline assignment: CDR1 SGHRS and CDR2 YFSETQ. The CDR3 sequence is CASSSGLTGYNEQFF. In DNA form, the CDR3 reads TGCGCCAGCAGCTCGGGCCTGACAGGGTACAATGAGCAGTTCTTC.